The 27 T cell receptor beta chains below were found in one sample sequenced in a study of T cells in localized non-small cell lung cancer. The method was immunoSEQ multiplex PCR; TCRdb's version includes in-frame clones alone and lacks a portion of them. The data hold 70,000 to 80,000 clones, with approximately 90% observed a single time. Sequenced here: peripheral blood, sampled before any cancer treatment. These TCRs come from a woman between 35 and 70 years old with stage I squamous cell lung carcinoma.

V usage is TRBV4-1 and J usage is TRBJ2-7; 8 nucleotides match TRBD2. The V segment lost 4 bases and the J segment 2 bases; nucleotides outside the gene matches: 7. CDR3 length equals 15 residues. Germline CDR1 and CDR2: MGHRA and YSYEKL. CDR3 sequence (DNA): TGCGCCAGCAGCCCCCAACTGCGGGGGGCCTACGAGCAGTACTTC. It translates to CASSPQLRGAYEQYF.

CDR3 in DNA: TGTGCCAGCAGCTTGCCTGGGGTGAGCACCGGGGAGCTGTTTTTT. Amino acids: CASSLPGVSTGELFF. V usage is TRBV5-6 and J usage is TRBJ2-2; D not certain. The CDR3 contains 15 residues. Trimming shortened V by 1 base and J by 4 bases, and 11 bases separated the two germline ends. The germline V gene encodes CDR1 SGHDT and CDR2 YYEEEE.

J is TRBJ1-2 and V is TRBV6-1; D is unclear. CDR1 is MNHNS and CDR2 is SASEGT in the germline V gene. The CDR3 sequence is 15 residues long. V lost 1 base to trimming and J lost 7 bases, with 16 bases between them. CDR3 sequence: CASSEGLRRLGGYTF. The CDR3 region has the DNA TGTGCCAGCAGTGAAGGACTCAGGCGATTGGGTGGCTACACCTTC.

V and J are TRBV15 and TRBJ2-1, with 11 bases lining up with TRBD2. J was trimmed by 9 bases and V by 0 bases; bases with no gene match: 4. Germline CDR1 reads LNHNV; CDR2 reads YYDKDF (reference sequence). The CDR3 is 15 residues long. The CDR3 reads CATSRDRLAGGEQFF. CDR3 in DNA: TGTGCCACCAGCAGAGATCGTCTAGCGGGGGGTGAGCAGTTCTTC.

The genes are TRBV18 and TRBJ1-5, with D perhaps TRBD1 (6 bases). V lost 8 bases, J lost 0 bases, and 8 bases lay in between. The germline CDR1 and CDR2 sequences are KGHSH and LQKENI. This CDR3 has 13 residues. In DNA, the CDR3 is TGTGCCAGCCACAGGGATAGCAATCAGCCCCAGCATTTT. This sequence encodes CASHRDSNQPQHF.

This rearrangement joins TRBV2 to TRBJ2-1, with 8 bases that match TRBD2. With V trimmed by 11 bases and J by 9 bases, 12 bases remained unmatched. CDR3 size: 13 residues. Per the germline V gene, CDR1 is SNHLY and CDR2 is FYNNEI. The CDR3 region is CAGLSGLGGEQFF. The CDR3 region has the DNA TGTGCCGGCTTATCGGGACTAGGGGGTGAGCAGTTCTTC.

This clone was seen once. The chain employs TRBV30 and TRBJ1-2; D remains unclear. The CDR3 totals 13 residues. Trimming left V 0 bases short and J 7 bases short, with 12 bases between. Per the germline V gene, CDR1 is GTSNPN and CDR2 is SVGIG (reference sequence). In DNA form, the CDR3 reads TGTGCCTGGAGTGTAAGCTCCGTCGGTGGCTACACCTTC. Translated, it gives CAWSVSSVGGYTF.

This rearrangement joins TRBV15 to TRBJ2-7; D is unclear. The CDR3 is 12 residues long. In germline, CDR1 is LNHNV, CDR2 YYDKDF (reference sequence). The V end was cut by 0 bases, the J end by 5 bases, with 5 bases between. The DNA of the CDR3 is TGTGCCACCAGCAGAGATTTGGACGAGCAGTACTTC. It translates to CATSRDLDEQYF.

The V call is TRBV19, the J call TRBJ1-1, with no clear D. This CDR3 is built from 13 residues. CDR1 and CDR2 from the germline V gene are LNHDA and SQIVND (reference sequence). The ends were cut back, 1 base at V and 2 bases at J, with 5 bases in the middle. In DNA form, the CDR3 reads TGTGCCAGTAGTATAGGGGATAACACTGAAGCTTTCTTT. Translating gives CASSIGDNTEAFF.

The chain employs TRBV5-8 and TRBJ2-4; 11 nucleotides align to TRBD1. CDR1 and CDR2 (germline): SGHTS, YDEGEE. J gave up 6 bases and V 4 bases, and 9 bases lay outside the gene matches. This CDR3 is 16 amino acids long. Here the CDR3 reads CASSQRTGGGGNIQYF. The CDR3 nucleotides are TGTGCCAGCAGCCAAAGGACAGGGGGCGGGGGAAACATTCAGTACTTC.

This rearrangement joins TRBV19 to TRBJ1-2, with no clear D. V was pared by 5 bases and J by 0 bases, with 4 bases between. The CDR3 contains 12 residues. Germline V lookup: CDR1 LNHDA, CDR2 SQIVND (reference sequence). CDR3 sequence (DNA): TGTGCCAGTAGTCGGCCTAACTATGGCTACACCTTC. Its protein is CASSRPNYGYTF.

The chain carries TRBV9 and TRBJ2-3; no firm D call. Looked up from germline, CDR1 is SGDLS and CDR2 is YYNGEE. There are 11 residues in the CDR3. Trimming took 2 bases from V and 5 from J, leaving 3 bases between them. DNA for the CDR3: TGTGCCAGCAGCGTGGGAGATACGCAGTATTTT. Protein: CASSVGDTQYF.

This chain links TRBV7-9 with TRBJ1-5; 9 bases line up with TRBD1. The germline gives CDR1 SEHNR, CDR2 FQNEAQ (reference sequence). V lost 3 bases, J lost 5 bases, and 17 bases stayed unmatched. The CDR3 has 19 residues. Here the CDR3 DNA reads TGTGCCAGCAGCTTTTTCTCGGGACAGGGCGTGATACGAGATCAGCCCCAGCATTTT. Its protein product is CASSFFSGQGVIRDQPQHF.

The V gene is TRBV9, the J gene TRBJ2-3, with 7 bases aligning to TRBD2. V shed 0 bases and J 2 bases; nucleotides not matched to a gene: 12. The CDR3 is made up of 18 amino acids. Germline V gives CDR1 SGDLS, CDR2 YYNGEE. Written as DNA, the CDR3 is TGTGCCAGCAGCGTAGGGGTGCGTGGCGGGGACTACACAGATACGCAGTATTTT. Translating gives CASSVGVRGGDYTDTQYF.

This chain joins TRBV7-2 and TRBJ1-5; D not certain. Germline values: CDR1 SGHTA, CDR2 FQGNSA. V lost 2 bases, J lost 0 bases, and 8 bases lay in between. The CDR3 covers 15 residues. The DNA for the CDR3 is TGTGCCAGCAGCTTATTGCTAGATAGCAATCAGCCCCAGCATTTT. This encodes CASSLLLDSNQPQHF.

The V call is TRBV7-2, the J call TRBJ2-1, with TRBD2 matching 9 bases. Germline CDR1 is SGHTA and CDR2 is FQGNSA. The CDR3 totals 16 residues. With 2 bases clipped from V and 8 bases from J, the junction kept 10 bases outside the gene matches. The CDR3 loop reads CASSLFGGGAGDEQFF. DNA for the CDR3: TGTGCCAGCAGCTTATTCGGCGGGGGGGCCGGAGATGAGCAGTTCTTC.

The chain has TRBV5-1 and TRBJ2-5; no definite D call. The CDR3 contains 15 residues. Germline V CDR1 and CDR2: SGHRS, YFSETQ. Trimming removed 1 base from V and 5 bases from J, with 15 bases in between. This chain's CDR3 is CASSLSPLGPETQYF. The CDR3 nucleotides are TGCGCCAGCAGCTTGTCCCCATTGGGCCCTGAGACCCAGTACTTC.

J is TRBJ1-3 and V is TRBV7-6; no definite D call. The length of the CDR3 is 15 residues. CDR1 SGHVS and CDR2 FNYEAQ come from the germline V gene. V shed 2 bases and J shed 4 bases, with 12 bases lying between them. The CDR3 protein is CASSLNRVSGNTIYF. CDR3 nucleotides: TGTGCCAGCAGCTTAAATAGGGTCTCGGGAAACACCATATATTTT.

The chain couples TRBV7-2 to TRBJ2-2; D is unresolved. This CDR3 comprises 11 residues. Trimming took 1 base from V and 12 from J, leaving 6 bases between them. Per germline, CDR1 SGHTA and CDR2 FQGNSA. The chain's CDR3 is CASSLVGKLFF. CDR3 in DNA: TGTGCCAGCAGCTTAGTTGGGAAGCTGTTTTTT. Filled out from reference TRBV7-2 and TRBJ2-2, the complete variable domain reads GAGVSQSPSNKVTEKGKDVELRCDPISGHTALYWYRQSLGQGLEFLIYFQGNSAPDKSGLPSDRFSAERTGGSVSTLTIQRTQQEDSAVYLCASSLVGKLFFGEGSRLTVL.

The chain uses TRBV5-4 and TRBJ2-5; D gene uncertain. Germline V gene data show CDR1 as SGHNT and CDR2 as YYREEE (reference sequence). This CDR3 has 13 amino acids. Trimming left V 0 bases short and J 3 bases short, with 6 bases between. CDR3 residues: CASSLENEETQYF. CDR3 DNA sequence: TGTGCCAGCAGCTTGGAGAACGAAGAGACCCAGTACTTC. Together with reference TRBV5-4 and TRBJ2-5, the CDR3 gives the full variable domain: ETGVTQSPTHLIKTRGQQVTLRCSSQSGHNTVSWYQQALGQGPQFIFQYYREEENGRGNFPPRFSGLQFPNYSSELNVNALELDDSALYLCASSLENEETQYFGPGTRLLVL.

The chain uses TRBV30 and TRBJ1-3, with D hard to call. Trimming took 0 bases from V and 2 from J, leaving 11 bases between them. From germline, CDR1 is GTSNPN and CDR2 SVGIG (reference sequence). This CDR3 comprises 15 residues. In DNA, the CDR3 is TGTGCCTGGAGTGTATCCCTAACTGCTGGAAACACCATATATTTT. This encodes CAWSVSLTAGNTIYF.

V usage is TRBV7-2 and J usage is TRBJ2-4; 8 bases agree with TRBD2. V gave up 2 bases and J gave up 1 base; unmatched junction bases: 4. The CDR3 runs to 16 residues. Germline CDR1 and CDR2: SGHTA and FQGNSA. Here the CDR3 DNA reads TGTGCCAGCAGCTTACCGGGGGGGAACGCCAAAAACATTCAGTACTTC. Protein sequence: CASSLPGGNAKNIQYF.

The chain uses TRBV5-1 and TRBJ2-3; 13 bases match TRBD2. The junction had 7 bases not matched to a gene; V was cut back by 4 bases and J by 2 bases. The CDR3 is 17 residues long. CDR1 is SGHRS and CDR2 is YFSETQ in the germline V gene. In DNA form, the CDR3 reads TGCGCCAGCAGCGGGGGACTAGCGGGGCCGCACACAGATACGCAGTATTTT. This sequence encodes CASSGGLAGPHTDTQYF. Looking up the rest from reference TRBV5-1 and TRBJ2-3 gives the full variable domain: KAGVTQTPRYLIKTRGQQVTLSCSPISGHRSVSWYQQTPGQGLQFLFEYFSETQRNKGNFPGRFSGRQFSNSRSEMNVSTLELGDSALYLCASSGGLAGPHTDTQYFGPGTRLTVL.

The rearrangement joins TRBV5-1 to TRBJ2-1; TRBD2 aligns across 12 bases. The CDR3 totals 17 residues. CDR1 is SGHRS and CDR2 is YFSETQ in the germline V gene. Trimming at V came to 1 base and at J to 7 bases, leaving 9 bases not matched to a gene. The CDR3 nucleotides are TGCGCCAGCAGCTTGATGCTAGCGGGGGGGCCTACGAATGAGCAGTTCTTC. Protein sequence: CASSLMLAGGPTNEQFF.

The J gene is TRBJ2-3, the V gene TRBV6-5; possible D gene TRBD2, 5 bases. This CDR3 has 12 residues. V gave up 5 bases and J gave up 7 bases, with 10 bases separating them. In germline, CDR1 is MNHEY, CDR2 SVGAGI. In nucleotides, the CDR3 is TGTGCCAGCAGTCGGGATGGGTATACGCAGTATTTT. Translated: CASSRDGYTQYF.

The chain has TRBV19 and TRBJ1-6; a weak D match, TRBD1 (6 bases). Germline assignment: CDR1 LNHDA and CDR2 SQIVND (reference sequence). V gave up 4 bases and J gave up 7 bases, with 11 bases separating them. The CDR3 consists of 14 residues. CDR3 DNA: TGTGCCAGTAGTAATGGACAGAAAAATTCACCCCTCCACTTT. This encodes CASSNGQKNSPLHF. Together with reference TRBV19 and TRBJ1-6, the CDR3 gives the full variable domain: DGGITQSPKYLFRKEGQNVTLSCEQNLNHDAMYWYRQDPGQGLRLIYYSQIVNDFQKGDIAEGYSVSREKKESFPLTVTSAQKNPTAFYLCASSNGQKNSPLHFGNGTRLTVT.

The chain uses TRBV5-4 and TRBJ2-3; weak D call: TRBD2 (7 bases). V lost 5 bases, J lost 0 bases, and 16 bases lay in between. This CDR3 is 16 amino acids long. Per the germline V gene, CDR1 is SGHNT and CDR2 is YYREEE (reference sequence). The CDR3 region has the DNA TGTGCCAGCAGTTCCGCGGGGGCGTTTAGCACAGATACGCAGTATTTT. It translates to CASSSAGAFSTDTQYF.